This is a list of T cell receptor beta chains from one sample in a study of cytomegalovirus exposure and HLA in healthy donors. Repertoires were generated with immunoSEQ multiplex PCR, while TCRdb's copy carries only in-frame clones and drops some. The sample contains around 170,000 clones, 80% of which appear only once. Sample: PBMCs. These receptors all stem from a man between 40 and 49 years old in good health and CMV-seronegative. The CDR3 runs from the conserved cysteine through the conserved F or W. The D gene is left open where the match is weak. Not every row has a clone size; where given, it reads once, few, many or a size class.

TRBJ1-1 TRBV4-3 14 NA TRBD1 TGCGCCAGCAGCGAGAGACAGGGGGCAACTGAAGCTTTCTTT CASSERQGATEAFF
TRBJ2-7 TRBV2 12 NA NA TGTGCCAGCAGTGAAACGGAGAAAGGGCAGTACTTC CASSETEKGQYF
TRBJ2-2 TRBV5-4 11 NA NA TGTGCCAGCAGCTTGGGGCCGGAGCTGTTTTTT CASSLGPELFF
TRBJ2-7 TRBV19 16 once TRBD1 TGTGCCAGTAGTATAGGGACAGGCCGAACGCACTACGAGCAGTACTTC CASSIGTGRTHYEQYF
TRBJ2-7 TRBV5-1 13 NA TRBD1 TGCGCCAGCAGCTTTCTTCCAGGGGACAGTTCGTCTTTC CASSFLPGDSSSF
TRBJ2-1 TRBV30 11 NA TRBD2 TGTGCCTGGACGGGGAGGGTTGAGCAGTTCTTC CAWTGRVEQFF
TRBJ2-1 TRBV6-5 15 NA TRBD2 TGTGCCAGCAGTTATGGCCTAGCGGTCTACAATGAGCAGTTCTTC CASSYGLAVYNEQFF
TRBJ2-7 TRBV6-5 15 once TRBD1 TGTGCCAGCAGCACCCCATCCCAGGGGGCCTACGAGCAGTACTTC CASSTPSQGAYEQYF
TRBJ2-1 TRBV19 16 NA TRBD1 TGTGCCAGTAGTGCTATACAGGGGGCGGCCTACAATGAGCAGTTCTTC CASSAIQGAAYNEQFF
TRBJ2-7 TRBV11-3 16 NA TRBD2 TGTGCCAGCAGCCCTCGGACTAGCGGGGGGCCCTACGAGCAGTACTTC CASSPRTSGGPYEQYF
TRBJ2-5 TRBV5-5 16 NA NA TGTGCCAGCAGCTTGGCCGTACAGATGTTCGGAGAGACCCAGTACTTC CASSLAVQMFGETQYF
TRBJ2-5 TRBV19 13 NA NA TGTGCCAGTAGTATTGGGCATCAAGAGACCCAGTACTTC CASSIGHQETQYF
TRBJ1-1 TRBV6-5 14 many TRBD1 TGTGCCAGCAGTTCAGGACAGGGTCTTGCTGAAGCTTTCTTT CASSSGQGLAEAFF
TRBJ1-1 TRBV5-1 14 NA TRBD1 TGCGCCAGCAGCCTCTCCCAGATAGACAGGGTGGCTTTCTTT CASSLSQIDRVAFF
TRBJ1-2 TRBV29-1 13 NA NA TGCAGCGTTGAAGAACAGGGCCCATATGGCTACACCTTC CSVEEQGPYGYTF
TRBJ1-1 TRBV6-5 15 NA TRBD1 TGTGCCAGCAATAGAGGGACAGGGGTGAACACTGAAGCTTTCTTT CASNRGTGVNTEAFF
TRBJ2-1 TRBV29-1 11 NA NA TGCAGCGTTGACAGGGCCGATGAGCAGTTCTTC CSVDRADEQFF
TRBJ2-3 TRBV5-6 15 NA NA TGTGCCAGCAGCTTGGGTCTAGTTCGTTCAGATACGCAGTATTTT CASSLGLVRSDTQYF
TRBJ2-7 TRBV21-1 14 NA NA TGTGCCAGCAGCTCCCGGGAGGGGGTGAGGGAGCAGTACTTC CASSSREGVREQYF
TRBJ1-1 TRBV6-4 14 NA TRBD1 TGTGCCAGCAGTGCCCTACAGGGGGACACTGAAGCTTTCTTT CASSALQGDTEAFF
TRBJ2-3 TRBV7-2 15 few TRBD2 TGTGCCAGCAGCCCGCCGGGACTAGCGGGGAATACGCAGTATTTT CASSPPGLAGNTQYF
TRBJ2-7 TRBV7-2 14 NA NA TGTGCCAGCAGCCAACAGGGACAATATTACGAGCAGTACTTC CASSQQGQYYEQYF
TRBJ2-3 TRBV14 15 NA TRBD2 TGTGCCAGCAGCATAAGCAGCGGGAGTGTCTATACGCAGTATTTT CASSISSGSVYTQYF
TRBJ1-2 TRBV5-1 14 NA NA TGCGCCAGCAGCGGGGACATGGATACCTATGGCTACACCTTC CASSGDMDTYGYTF
TRBJ1-2 TRBV4-3 14 NA NA TGCGCCAGCAGCCAAATGACGGGAAACTATGGCTACACCTTC CASSQMTGNYGYTF
TRBJ1-5 TRBV7-2 15 NA NA TGTGCCAGCAGCCCCAGGGTTGGCGGCAATCAGCCCCAGCATTTT CASSPRVGGNQPQHF
TRBJ1-2 TRBV4-1 14 few NA TGCGCCAGCAGCCAAGACGGGGAAAACTATGGCTACACCTTC CASSQDGENYGYTF
TRBJ2-7 TRBV18 15 NA TRBD1 TGTGCCAGCTCACCGGGACAGGGGGCACCCTACGAGCAGTACTTC CASSPGQGAPYEQYF
TRBJ1-4 TRBV6-1 20 NA NA TGTGCCAGCAGTGAAGCGCAATTTTTCCTAGTAGGGGGATCTAATGAAAAACTGTTTTTT CASSEAQFFLVGGSNEKLFF
TRBJ1-6 TRBV5-4 14 NA NA TGTGCCACCCGCCCCGGGGTGATAAATTCACCCCTCCACTTT CATRPGVINSPLHF
TRBJ1-6 TRBV6-5 14 NA TRBD1 TGTGCCAGCATGGGGACAGGTGGTAATTCACCCCTCCACTTT CASMGTGGNSPLHF